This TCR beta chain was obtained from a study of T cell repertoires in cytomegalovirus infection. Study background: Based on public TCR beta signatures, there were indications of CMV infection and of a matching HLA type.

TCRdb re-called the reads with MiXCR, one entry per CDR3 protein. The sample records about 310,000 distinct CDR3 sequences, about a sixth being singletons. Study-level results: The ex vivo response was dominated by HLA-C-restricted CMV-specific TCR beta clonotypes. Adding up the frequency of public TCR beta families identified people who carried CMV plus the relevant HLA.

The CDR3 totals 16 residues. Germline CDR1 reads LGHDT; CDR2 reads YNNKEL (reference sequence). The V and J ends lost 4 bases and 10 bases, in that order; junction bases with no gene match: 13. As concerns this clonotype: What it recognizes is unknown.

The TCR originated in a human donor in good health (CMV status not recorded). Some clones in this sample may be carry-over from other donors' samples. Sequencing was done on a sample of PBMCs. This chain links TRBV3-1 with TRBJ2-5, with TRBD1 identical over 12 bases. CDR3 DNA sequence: TGTGCCAGCAGCCGGGTCATCCGGGACAGGGGGCGGGTCCAGTACTTC. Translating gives CASSRVIRDRGRVQYF.